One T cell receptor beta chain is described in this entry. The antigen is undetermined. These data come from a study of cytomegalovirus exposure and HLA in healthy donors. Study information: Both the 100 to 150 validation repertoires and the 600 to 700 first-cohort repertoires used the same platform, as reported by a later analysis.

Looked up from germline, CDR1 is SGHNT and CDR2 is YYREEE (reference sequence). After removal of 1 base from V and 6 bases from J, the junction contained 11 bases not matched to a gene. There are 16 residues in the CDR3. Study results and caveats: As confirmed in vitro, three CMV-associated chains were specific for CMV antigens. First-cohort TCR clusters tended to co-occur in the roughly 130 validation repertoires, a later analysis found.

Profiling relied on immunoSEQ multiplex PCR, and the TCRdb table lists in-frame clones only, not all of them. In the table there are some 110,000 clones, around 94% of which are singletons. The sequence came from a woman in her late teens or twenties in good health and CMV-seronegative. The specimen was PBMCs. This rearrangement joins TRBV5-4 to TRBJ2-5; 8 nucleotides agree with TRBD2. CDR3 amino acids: CASSLSSSGGIKTQYF. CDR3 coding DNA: TGTGCCAGCAGCTTGTCGTCTTCGGGGGGGATCAAGACCCAGTACTTC.